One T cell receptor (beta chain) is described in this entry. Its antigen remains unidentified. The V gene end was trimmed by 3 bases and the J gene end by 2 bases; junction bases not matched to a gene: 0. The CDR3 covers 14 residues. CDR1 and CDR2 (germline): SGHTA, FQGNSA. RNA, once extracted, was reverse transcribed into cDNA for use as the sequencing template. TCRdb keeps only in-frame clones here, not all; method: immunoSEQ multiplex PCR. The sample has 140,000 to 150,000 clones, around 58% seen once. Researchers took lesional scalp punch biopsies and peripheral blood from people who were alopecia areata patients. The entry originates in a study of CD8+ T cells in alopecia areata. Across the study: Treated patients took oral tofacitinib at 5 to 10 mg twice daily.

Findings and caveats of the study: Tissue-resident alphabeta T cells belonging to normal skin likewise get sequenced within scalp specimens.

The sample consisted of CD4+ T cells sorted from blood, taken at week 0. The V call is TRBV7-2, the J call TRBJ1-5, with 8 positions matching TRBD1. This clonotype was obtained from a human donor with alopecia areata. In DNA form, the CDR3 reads TGTGCCAGCAGCTTGACAGGGGGCAATCAGCCCCAGCATTTT. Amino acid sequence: CASSLTGGNQPQHF.